These 24 T cell receptor beta chains were sequenced from one sample in a study of blood T cells in healthy people across ages (dated by TCRdb to 2013 to 2016). Library creation used 5' RACE. TCRdb records Illumina HiSeq 2500 as the sequencer. A second PCR of roughly 6 to 11 cycles was run with a J-beta primer mix and a sample-barcoded 5' primer. Using fastp at Q25 and MiXCR, TCRdb reprocessed the public reads and kept productive beta chains. A single entry per CDR3 protein holds the most common genes and DNA from its merged rows. For this sample there are about 670,000 distinct CDR3 sequences; over 40% appear just once. The ten biggest clones cover roughly 13% of the sample. Sequenced material: blood. Receptor source: a woman aged 80 or older in good health.

This clonotype was picked up a small number of times. The V gene is TRBV28, the J gene TRBJ2-1; D gene uncertain. This CDR3 spans 15 amino acids. Germline CDR1 MDHEN, CDR2 SYDVKM. The V gene lost 6 bases and the J gene lost 7 bases, with 19 bases spanning the gap. Here the CDR3 reads CASSPGPLLSNEQFF. The CDR3 DNA sequence: TGTGCCAGCAGCCCTGGCCCCCTTTTGAGTAATGAGCAGTTCTTC.

This clonotype was seen more than once but under ten times. V and J are TRBV13 and TRBJ2-6, with TRBD1 identical over 10 bases. Trimming at V came to 5 bases and at J to 1 base, leaving 8 bases not matched to a gene. The CDR3 has 18 residues. CDR1 and CDR2 from the germline V gene are PRHDT and FYEKMQ (reference sequence). Written as DNA, the CDR3 is TGTGCCAGCAGCGAGCGGGACAGGGGATCGTCTGGGGCCAACGTCCTGACTTTC. Amino acids: CASSERDRGSSGANVLTF.

The chain uses TRBV4-1 and TRBJ2-7, with TRBD2 matching over 8 bases. CDR3 length: 16 residues. Germline lookup yields CDR1 MGHRA and CDR2 YSYEKL. With 0 bases clipped from V and 4 bases from J, the junction kept 8 bases outside the gene matches. As DNA, the CDR3 is TGCGCCAGCAGCCAAGATGTGGGGACTAGGAGATACGAGCAGTACTTC. Translated, it gives CASSQDVGTRRYEQYF.

V is TRBV6-2 or TRBV6-3 and J is TRBJ2-5, with D perhaps TRBD1 (6 bases). With 2 bases removed from V and 11 bases from J, the gap between germline ends came to 33 bases. Germline-derived CDR1 and CDR2 are MNHEY and SVGEGT. The CDR3 is made up of 19 amino acids. CDR3 in DNA: TGTGCCAGCAGTTACCTTCAGGGCAGGGGAGCCCTCTCCGACAATGAGCAGTACTTC. Amino acid sequence: CASSYLQGRGALSDNEQYF.

This clonotype was detected ten times or more. The chain uses TRBV6-6 and TRBJ1-5; unclear D gene. Germline CDR1 reads MNHNY; CDR2 reads SVGAGI (reference sequence). The CDR3 consists of 14 residues. V was clipped by 5 bases and J by 7 bases, with 15 bases between them. The CDR3 DNA follows: TGTGCCAGCAGTGAGTCATCTAGCCGGCAGCCCCAGCATTTT. Translated: CASSESSSRQPQHF.

The chain combines TRBV20-1 with TRBJ2-5; D gene uncertain. Germline lookup yields CDR1 DFQATT and CDR2 SNEGSKA (reference sequence). The CDR3 covers 13 residues. V shed 0 bases and J shed 1 base, with 6 bases lying between them. This CDR3 reads CSAREDGQETQYF. CDR3 bases: TGCAGTGCTAGAGAAGACGGCCAAGAGACCCAGTACTTC.

This clonotype occurred a few times. CDR3 loop: CSASPAAGGAGFGYTF. The CDR3 DNA follows: TGCAGTGCTAGCCCCGCCGCGGGGGGCGCCGGATTTGGCTACACCTTC. The chain carries TRBV20-1 and TRBJ1-2, with D possibly TRBD1 on 6 matching bases. Between the trimmed V and J ends, which lost 3 bases and 7 bases, there was a span of 24 bases. Germline V gives CDR1 DFQATT, CDR2 SNEGSKA (reference sequence). The CDR3 totals 16 residues.

V and J are TRBV5-1 and TRBJ2-2, with no clear D. This CDR3 has 15 amino acids. Germline CDR1 reads SGHRS; CDR2 reads YFSETQ. Trimming removed 6 bases at V and 1 base at J, with 13 bases between. Written as DNA, the CDR3 is TGCGCCAGCACCCCGACCGAAATGAACACCGGGGAGCTGTTTTTT. It encodes CASTPTEMNTGELFF.

Note on this clonotype: A read error may explain this, as a much larger clone is one base away. V is TRBV5-1 and J is TRBJ2-5; weak D call: TRBD1 (5 bases). Germline V gene lookup returns CDR1 SGHRS and CDR2 YFSETQ. This CDR3 comprises 15 residues. Trimming shortened V by 3 bases and J by 2 bases, and 14 bases separated the two germline ends. CDR3 sequence (DNA): TGCGCCAGCAGCTGGGCAGGGCTAGAGCAAGAGACCCAGTACTTC. It codes for CASSWAGLEQETQYF.

This clonotype has just one count. The CDR3 sequence: CASVPRDRSYTQYF. CDR3 in DNA: TGTGCCAGCGTTCCCCGGGACAGGAGTTATACGCAGTATTTT. The chain links TRBV12-3 or TRBV12-4 to TRBJ2-3; 8 nucleotides line up with TRBD1. After removal of 8 bases from V and 7 bases from J, the junction contained 11 bases not matched to a gene. This CDR3 region has 14 residues.

This clonotype was counted at least ten times. This chain's CDR3 is CASSEWANVLTF. The CDR3 bases are TGTGCCAGCAGCGAGTGGGCCAACGTCCTGACTTTC. The chain couples TRBV6-2 or TRBV6-3 to TRBJ2-6; unclear D gene. Germline CDR1 reads MNHEY; CDR2 reads SVGEGT. There are 12 residues in the CDR3. The V end lost 6 bases, the J end lost 5 bases, and 5 bases lay between the germline ends.

The chain employs TRBV6-6 and TRBJ2-1; weak D call: TRBD2 (5 bases). The CDR3 is 17 residues long. Germline CDR1 reads MNHNY; CDR2 reads SVGAGI (reference sequence). Trimming removed 6 bases from V and 3 bases from J, with 21 bases in between. CDR3: CASSAWNEGIFYNEQFF. CDR3 sequence (DNA): TGTGCCAGCAGCGCTTGGAATGAGGGCATATTCTACAATGAGCAGTTCTTC.

This clonotype was counted ten times or more. V gene TRBV12-3 or TRBV12-4 combines with J gene TRBJ2-3; D is possibly TRBD2 (6 bases). This CDR3 contains 15 residues. With 2 bases removed from V and 0 bases from J, the gap between germline ends came to 9 bases. CDR3 loop: CASSLPSGSTDTQYF. CDR3 coding DNA: TGTGCCAGCAGTTTACCCAGCGGGAGCACAGATACGCAGTATTTT.

The chain recombines TRBV12-3 or TRBV12-4 with TRBJ2-7; the D is unclear. V dropped 2 bases and J dropped 7 bases, with 12 bases sitting between them. This CDR3 comprises 13 residues. CDR3: CASSLIPNGEQYF. CDR3 sequence (DNA): TGTGCCAGCAGTTTAATCCCCAACGGGGAGCAGTACTTC.

The genes are TRBV6-5 and TRBJ1-4; D gene unclear. The CDR3 runs 14 residues. V lost 5 bases to trimming and J lost 3 bases, with 10 bases between them. Germline V gene data show CDR1 as MNHEY and CDR2 as SVGAGI. In nucleotides, the CDR3 is TGTGCCAGCAGTCGCGGGAGCTCTAATGAAAAACTGTTTTTT. It encodes CASSRGSSNEKLFF.

This clonotype was seen a handful of times. The V and J genes are TRBV5-1 and TRBJ2-2, with TRBD1 as a possible D gene (6 bases). Germline values: CDR1 SGHRS, CDR2 YFSETQ. The CDR3 is 16 amino acids. The ends were cut back, 2 bases at V and 6 bases at J, with 17 bases in the middle. CDR3 region: CASSFKTGWGSGELFF. Written as DNA, the CDR3 is TGCGCCAGCAGCTTCAAGACAGGTTGGGGGTCCGGGGAGCTGTTTTTT. Using reference TRBV5-1 and TRBJ2-2 for the parts outside the CDR3, the full variable domain is KAGVTQTPRYLIKTRGQQVTLSCSPISGHRSVSWYQQTPGQGLQFLFEYFSETQRNKGNFPGRFSGRQFSNSRSEMNVSTLELGDSALYLCASSFKTGWGSGELFFGEGSRLTVL.

J is TRBJ2-1 and V is TRBV7-9, with D possibly called TRBD1 or TRBD2 (5 bases each). In germline, CDR1 is SEHNR, CDR2 FQNEAQ (reference sequence). V was shortened by 5 bases and J by 5 bases, with 16 bases between the two germline ends. The CDR3 length is 15 residues. CDR3 sequence (DNA): TGTGCCAGCAGCCCCGACAGACTATCCCACAATGAGCAGTTCTTC. Its translation is CASSPDRLSHNEQFF.

As for this clonotype: A much larger clone lies a single base off, so this may be a read error. The chain recombines TRBV7-3 with TRBJ1-6; D is unresolved. Germline CDR1 and CDR2: SGHTA and FQGTGA. CDR3 length: 15 amino acids. The CDR3 loop is CASSLSAGYNSPPHF. The CDR3 bases are TGTGCCAGCAGCTTAAGTGCGGGGTATAATTCACCCCCCCACTTT.

This clonotype appeared many times. V usage is TRBV6-5 and J usage is TRBJ2-2; weak D call: TRBD2 (5 bases). Germline CDR1 and CDR2: MNHEY and SVGAGI. Trimming removed 2 bases from V and 7 bases from J, with 17 bases in between. CDR3 length equals 16 residues. The CDR3 here is CASSYSWLARNGELFF. CDR3 DNA sequence: TGTGCCAGCAGTTACAGTTGGCTAGCCAGGAACGGGGAGCTGTTTTTT.

This chain uses TRBV25-1 with TRBJ2-3; D may be TRBD1 (5 bases). CDR1 MGHDK and CDR2 SYGVNS come from the germline V gene. The CDR3 contains 17 residues. Trimming cost V 4 bases and J 5 bases, with 22 bases left between them. The CDR3 region has the DNA TGTGCCAGCAGTGCCGCCCGGGCCGAGTATAGGGGAGATACGCAGTATTTT. Its protein product is CASSAARAEYRGDTQYF.

V usage is TRBV5-7 and J usage is TRBJ2-5; no firm D call. TRBV5-7 is reported as an ORF; its role is uncertain. The CDR3 runs 16 residues. V gave up 0 bases and J gave up 1 base, with 13 bases separating them. CDR3 DNA: TGTGCCAGCAGCTTGGGAAGGGCGTTCGGCCAAGAGACCCAGTACTTC. This gives the protein CASSLGRAFGQETQYF.

This chain links TRBV7-2 with TRBJ2-7; 8 nucleotides agree with TRBD2. With the DNA end fitting TRBJ2-5 better, the J assignment may be wrong. This CDR3 comprises 16 residues. The germline V gene has CDR1 SGHTA and CDR2 FQGNSA. The CDR3 reads CASSLAKGLGVETQYF. The CDR3 DNA follows: TGTGCCAGCAGCTTAGCCAAGGGACTAGGGGTAGAGACCCAGTACTTC.

This clonotype was recorded a few times. The chain combines TRBV7-9 with TRBJ2-3, with D perhaps assigned TRBD1 or TRBD2 (5 bases each). CDR3 length equals 15 residues. Germline values: CDR1 SEHNR, CDR2 FQNEAQ (reference sequence). With 5 bases removed from V and 5 bases from J, the gap between germline ends came to 17 bases. The CDR3 nucleotides are TGTGCCAGCAGCCCCGGGACCGGAACGGGAGATACGCAGTATTTT. This sequence encodes CASSPGTGTGDTQYF.

On this clonotype: With a much larger clone just one base away, this may be a read error. The rearrangement uses TRBV28 and TRBJ2-1, with a possible D match to TRBD1 (5 bases). This CDR3 is built from 13 residues. Germline CDR1 and CDR2: MDHEN and SYDVKM. In nucleotides, the CDR3 is TGTGCCAGCAGGATAGACAGTTACAATGAGCCGTTCTTC. It codes for CASRIDSYNEPFF.